This TCR beta chain was identified in a study of cytomegalovirus exposure and HLA in healthy donors. Assay: immunoSEQ multiplex PCR; the TCRdb copy retains only in-frame clones and omits some. The data hold 150,000 to 160,000 clones, with approximately 86% observed a single time. This clonotype was sampled from a human donor in good health. Material for sequencing was PBMCs.

Here the CDR3 DNA reads TGTGCCAGCTCACCACGGGCCAACTCTGGAAACACCATATATTTT. The encoded protein is CASSPRANSGNTIYF. This chain uses TRBV18 with TRBJ1-3; D unclear. The germline CDR1 and CDR2 sequences are KGHSH and LQKENI. This CDR3 is 15 amino acids long. V shed 1 base and J shed 0 bases, with 7 bases lying between them.